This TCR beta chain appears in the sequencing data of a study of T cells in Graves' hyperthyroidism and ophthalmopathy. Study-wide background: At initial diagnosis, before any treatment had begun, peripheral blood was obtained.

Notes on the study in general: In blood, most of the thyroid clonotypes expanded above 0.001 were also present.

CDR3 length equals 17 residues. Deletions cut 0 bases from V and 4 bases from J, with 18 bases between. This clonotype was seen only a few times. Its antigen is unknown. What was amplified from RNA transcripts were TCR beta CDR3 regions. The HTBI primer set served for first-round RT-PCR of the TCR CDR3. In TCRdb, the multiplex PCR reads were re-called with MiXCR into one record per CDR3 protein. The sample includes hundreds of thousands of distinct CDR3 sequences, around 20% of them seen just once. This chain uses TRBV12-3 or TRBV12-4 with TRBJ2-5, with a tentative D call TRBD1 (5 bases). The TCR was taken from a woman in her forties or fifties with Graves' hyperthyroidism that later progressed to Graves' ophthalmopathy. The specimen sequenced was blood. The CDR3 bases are TGTGCCAGCAGTTTAGCGCTAGGGGCCTGGAATCGAGAGACCCAGTACTTC. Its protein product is CASSLALGAWNRETQYF.